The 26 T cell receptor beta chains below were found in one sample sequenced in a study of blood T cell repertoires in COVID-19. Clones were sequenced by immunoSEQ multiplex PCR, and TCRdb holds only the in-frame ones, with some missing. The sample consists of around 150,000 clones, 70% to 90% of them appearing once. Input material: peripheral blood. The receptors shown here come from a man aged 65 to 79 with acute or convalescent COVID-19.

The CDR3: CASSPAVASEQFF. Written as DNA, the CDR3 is TGCGCCAGCAGCCCGGCGGTCGCGAGTGAGCAGTTCTTC. The chain links TRBV4-1 to TRBJ2-1; D remains ambiguous. CDR3 size: 13 residues. Trimming removed 4 bases at V and 9 bases at J, with 13 bases between. The germline CDR1 and CDR2 sequences are MGHRA and YSYEKL.

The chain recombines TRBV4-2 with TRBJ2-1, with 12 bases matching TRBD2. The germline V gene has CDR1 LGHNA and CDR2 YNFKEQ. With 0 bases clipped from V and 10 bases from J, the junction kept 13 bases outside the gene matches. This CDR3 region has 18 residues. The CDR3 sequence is CASSQDPLASGRAGEQFF. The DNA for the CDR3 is TGTGCCAGCAGCCAAGATCCCCTGGCTAGCGGGAGGGCCGGCGAGCAGTTCTTC.

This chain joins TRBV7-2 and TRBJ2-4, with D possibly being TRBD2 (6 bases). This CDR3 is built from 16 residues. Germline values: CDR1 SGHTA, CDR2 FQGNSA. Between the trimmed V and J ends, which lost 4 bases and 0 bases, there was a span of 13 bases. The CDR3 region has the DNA TGTGCCAGCAGCTGGAGGGGTCGGGGAGCCAAAAACATTCAGTACTTC. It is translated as CASSWRGRGAKNIQYF.

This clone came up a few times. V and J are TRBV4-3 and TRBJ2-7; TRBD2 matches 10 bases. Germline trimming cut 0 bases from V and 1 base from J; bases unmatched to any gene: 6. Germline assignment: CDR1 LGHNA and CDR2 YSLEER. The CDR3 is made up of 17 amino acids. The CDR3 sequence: CASSQDSSGSGSYEQYF. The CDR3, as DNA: TGCGCCAGCAGCCAAGACTCTAGCGGGAGCGGTTCCTACGAGCAGTACTTC.

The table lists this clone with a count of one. CDR3 nucleotide sequence: TGTGCCAGCAGCATGGGGACAGGGAGTGAAAAACTGTTTTTT. Translating it yields CASSMGTGSEKLFF. The rearrangement uses TRBV7-2 and TRBJ1-4; 9 bases match TRBD1. Per germline, CDR1 SGHTA and CDR2 FQGNSA. This CDR3 has 14 residues. V trimming: 5 bases; J trimming: 7 bases; junction bases outside the gene matches: 5.

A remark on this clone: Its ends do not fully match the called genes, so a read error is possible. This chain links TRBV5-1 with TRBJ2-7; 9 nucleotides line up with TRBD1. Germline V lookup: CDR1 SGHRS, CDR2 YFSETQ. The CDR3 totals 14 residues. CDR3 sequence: CASSFTGGSHEQYF. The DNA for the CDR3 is TGCGCCAGCAGCTTTACAGGGGGCTCCCACGAGCAGTACTTC.

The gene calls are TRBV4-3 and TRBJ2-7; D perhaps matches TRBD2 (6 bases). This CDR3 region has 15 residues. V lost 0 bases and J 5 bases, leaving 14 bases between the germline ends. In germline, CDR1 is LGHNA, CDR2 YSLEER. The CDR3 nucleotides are TGCGCCAGCAGCCAAGATGGGGGGAGTGTCAACGAGCAGTACTTC. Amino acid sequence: CASSQDGGSVNEQYF.

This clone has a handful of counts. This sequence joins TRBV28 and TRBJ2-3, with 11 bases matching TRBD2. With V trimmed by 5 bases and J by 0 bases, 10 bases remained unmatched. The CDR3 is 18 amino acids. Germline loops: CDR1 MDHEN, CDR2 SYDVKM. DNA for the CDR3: TGTGCCAGCAGTCCAACAACCGGGACTAGCGGAAGCACAGATACGCAGTATTTT. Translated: CASSPTTGTSGSTDTQYF.

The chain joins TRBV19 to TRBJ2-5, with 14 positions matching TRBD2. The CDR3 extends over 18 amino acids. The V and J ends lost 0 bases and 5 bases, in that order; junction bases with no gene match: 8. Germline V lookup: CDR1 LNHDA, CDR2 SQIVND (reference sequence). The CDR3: CASSIDPPGLAGGETQYF. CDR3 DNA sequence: TGTGCCAGTAGTATAGATCCTCCCGGACTAGCGGGAGGCGAGACCCAGTACTTC.

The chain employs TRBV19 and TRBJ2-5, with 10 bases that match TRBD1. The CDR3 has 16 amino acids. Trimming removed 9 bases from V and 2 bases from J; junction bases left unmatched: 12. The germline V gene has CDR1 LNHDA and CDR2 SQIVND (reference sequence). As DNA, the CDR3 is TGTGCCAGCAGCTACAAAGACAGGGGGCTTCAAGAGACCCAGTACTTC. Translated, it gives CASSYKDRGLQETQYF.

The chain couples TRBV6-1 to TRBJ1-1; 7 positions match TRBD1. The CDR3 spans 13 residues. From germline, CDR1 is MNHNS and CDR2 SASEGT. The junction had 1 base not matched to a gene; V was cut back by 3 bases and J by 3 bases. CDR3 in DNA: TGTGCCAGCAGTGACGACAGGGACACTGAAGCTTTCTTT. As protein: CASSDDRDTEAFF.

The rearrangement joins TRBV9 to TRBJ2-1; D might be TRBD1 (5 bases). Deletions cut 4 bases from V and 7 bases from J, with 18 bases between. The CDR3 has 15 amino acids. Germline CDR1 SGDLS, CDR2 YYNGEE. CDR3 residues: CASSLTQGSWNEQFF. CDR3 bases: TGTGCCAGCAGCTTAACGCAGGGTTCTTGGAATGAGCAGTTCTTC.

The CDR3 coding sequence is TGTGCCAGCAGGTTTAGCGGAAACACAGATACGCAGTATTTT. It is translated as CASRFSGNTDTQYF. The V call is TRBV28, the J call TRBJ2-3, with D possibly TRBD2 on 6 matching bases. Deletions cut 6 bases from V and 2 bases from J, with 12 bases between. CDR3 length: 14 amino acids. In germline, CDR1 is MDHEN, CDR2 SYDVKM. The full variable domain, rest sourced from reference TRBV28 and TRBJ2-3, is DVKVTQSSRYLVKRTGEKVFLECVQDMDHENMFWYRQDPGLGLRLIYFSYDVKMKEKGDIPEGYSVSREKKERFSLILESASTNQTSMYLCASRFSGNTDTQYFGPGTRLTVL.

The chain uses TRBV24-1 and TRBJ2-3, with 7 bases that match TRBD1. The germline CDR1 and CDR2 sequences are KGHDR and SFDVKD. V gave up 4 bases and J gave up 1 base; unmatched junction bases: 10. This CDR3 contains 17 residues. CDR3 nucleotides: TGTGCCACCAGTGACCGAGGACAGGTCCTTCGCACAGATACGCAGTATTTT. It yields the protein CATSDRGQVLRTDTQYF.

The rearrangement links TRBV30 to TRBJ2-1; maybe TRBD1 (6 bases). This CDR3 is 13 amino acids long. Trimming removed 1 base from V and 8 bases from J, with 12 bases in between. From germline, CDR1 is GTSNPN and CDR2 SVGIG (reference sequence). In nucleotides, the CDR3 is TGTGCCTGGAGTGGATACAGGGTCTATGAGCAGTTCTTC. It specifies CAWSGYRVYEQFF.

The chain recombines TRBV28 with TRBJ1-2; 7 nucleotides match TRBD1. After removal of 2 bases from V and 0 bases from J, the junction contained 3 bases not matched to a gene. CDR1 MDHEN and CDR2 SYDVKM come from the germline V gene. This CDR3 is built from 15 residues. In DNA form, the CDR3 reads TGTGCCAGCAGTTTAGGACAGGTCGCTAACTATGGCTACACCTTC. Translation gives CASSLGQVANYGYTF.

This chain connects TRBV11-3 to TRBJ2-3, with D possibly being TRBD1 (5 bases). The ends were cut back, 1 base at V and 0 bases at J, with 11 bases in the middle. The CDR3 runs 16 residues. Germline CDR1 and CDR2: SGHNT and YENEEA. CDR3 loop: CASSLGKTESTDTQYF. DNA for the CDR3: TGTGCCAGCAGCTTAGGGAAGACAGAAAGCACAGATACGCAGTATTTT.

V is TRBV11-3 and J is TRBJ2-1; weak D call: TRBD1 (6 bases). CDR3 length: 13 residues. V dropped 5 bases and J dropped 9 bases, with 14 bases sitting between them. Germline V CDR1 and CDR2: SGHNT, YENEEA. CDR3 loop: CASSPGHRGEQFF. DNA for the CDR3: TGTGCCAGCAGCCCGGGACACAGAGGTGAGCAGTTCTTC.

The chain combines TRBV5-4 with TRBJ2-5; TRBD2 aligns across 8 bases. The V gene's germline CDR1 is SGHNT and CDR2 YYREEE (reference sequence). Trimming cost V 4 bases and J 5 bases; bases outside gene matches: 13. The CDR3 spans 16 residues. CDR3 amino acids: CASSPGGSGEGETQYF. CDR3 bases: TGTGCCAGCAGCCCCGGCGGTAGCGGGGAGGGGGAGACCCAGTACTTC. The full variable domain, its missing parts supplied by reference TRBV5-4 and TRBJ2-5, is ETGVTQSPTHLIKTRGQQVTLRCSSQSGHNTVSWYQQALGQGPQFIFQYYREEENGRGNFPPRFSGLQFPNYSSELNVNALELDDSALYLCASSPGGSGEGETQYFGPGTRLLVL.

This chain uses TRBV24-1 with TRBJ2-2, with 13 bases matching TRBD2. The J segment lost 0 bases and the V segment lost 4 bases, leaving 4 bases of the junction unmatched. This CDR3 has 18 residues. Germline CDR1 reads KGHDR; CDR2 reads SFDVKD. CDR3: CATSDPGLAGANTGELFF. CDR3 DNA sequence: TGTGCCACCAGTGACCCTGGACTAGCGGGAGCGAACACCGGGGAGCTGTTTTTT.

CDR3 nucleotide sequence: TGTGCCAGCAGCCAAGTAACCAGCTCCTACAATGAGCAGTTCTTC. Translated: CASSQVTSSYNEQFF. The chain recombines TRBV14 with TRBJ2-1; D unclear. The CDR3 runs to 15 residues. The germline CDR1 and CDR2 sequences are SGHDN and FVKESK. V shed 1 base and J shed 0 bases, with 7 bases lying between them.

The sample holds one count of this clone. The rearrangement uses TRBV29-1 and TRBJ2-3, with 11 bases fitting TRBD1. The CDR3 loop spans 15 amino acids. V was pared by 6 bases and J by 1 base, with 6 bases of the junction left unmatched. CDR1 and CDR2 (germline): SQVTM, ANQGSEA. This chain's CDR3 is CSVPTDRGRTDTQYF. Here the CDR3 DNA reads TGCAGCGTCCCGACGGACAGGGGGCGCACAGATACGCAGTATTTT.

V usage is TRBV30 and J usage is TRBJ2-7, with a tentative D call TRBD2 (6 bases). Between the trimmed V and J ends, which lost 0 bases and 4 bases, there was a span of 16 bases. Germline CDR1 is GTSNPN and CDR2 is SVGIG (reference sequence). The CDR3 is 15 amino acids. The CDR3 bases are TGTGCCTGGAGTGTAGGAGGGGCGTCCTTGTACGAGCAGTACTTC. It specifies CAWSVGGASLYEQYF.

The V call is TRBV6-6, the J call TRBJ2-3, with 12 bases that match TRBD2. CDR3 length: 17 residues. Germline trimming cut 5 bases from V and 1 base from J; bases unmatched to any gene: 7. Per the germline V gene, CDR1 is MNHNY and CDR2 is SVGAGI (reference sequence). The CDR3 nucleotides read TGTGCCAGCAGTCCTGCCTCTAGCGGGAGGGGCACAGATACGCAGTATTTT. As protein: CASSPASSGRGTDTQYF.

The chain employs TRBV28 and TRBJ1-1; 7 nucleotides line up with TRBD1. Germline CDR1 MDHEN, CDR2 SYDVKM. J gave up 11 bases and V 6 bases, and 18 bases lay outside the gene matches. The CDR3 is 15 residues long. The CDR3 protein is CASSVTSPHRGEAFF. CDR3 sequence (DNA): TGTGCCAGCAGCGTCACTAGCCCCCACAGGGGCGAGGCTTTCTTT.

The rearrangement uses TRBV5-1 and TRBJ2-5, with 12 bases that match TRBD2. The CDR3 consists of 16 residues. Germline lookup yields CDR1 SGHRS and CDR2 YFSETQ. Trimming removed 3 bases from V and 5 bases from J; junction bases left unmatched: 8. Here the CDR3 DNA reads TGCGCCAGCAGCTGGAGACTAGCGGGAGATGGGGAGACCCAGTACTTC. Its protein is CASSWRLAGDGETQYF.